The next 19 T cell receptor beta chains were all read from a single sample in a study of blood T cell repertoires in COVID-19. Generated by immunoSEQ multiplex PCR, the TCRdb table keeps only in-frame clones and is missing some. The sample gives fewer than 500,000 clones, around 87% of which show up once; around 0.7% is in the top ten. Sequencing was performed on PBMCs or T cells enriched from blood (not recorded which). The source of these receptors is a woman in her late teens or twenties who had recovered from COVID-19.

This CDR3 is CASSPGDRGTSPLHF. The CDR3 region has the DNA TGTGCCAGCTCACCAGGAGACAGGGGCACCTCACCCCTCCACTTT. The V and J genes are TRBV18 and TRBJ1-6; 8 bases match TRBD1. Germline V gene lookup returns CDR1 KGHSH and CDR2 LQKENI. V gave up 2 bases and J gave up 10 bases; unmatched junction bases: 7. CDR3 length: 15 residues. The full variable domain, its missing parts supplied by reference TRBV18 and TRBJ1-6, is NAGVMQNPRHLVRRRGQEARLRCSPMKGHSHVYWYRQLPEEGLKFMVYLQKENIIDESGMPKERFSAEFPKEGPSILRIQQVVRGDSAAYFCASSPGDRGTSPLHFGNGTRLTVT.

The chain is built from TRBV5-1 and TRBJ1-4; 8 bases are a match to TRBD1. V was pared by 6 bases and J by 5 bases, with 9 bases of the junction left unmatched. CDR3 length: 15 residues. Germline assignment: CDR1 SGHRS and CDR2 YFSETQ. CDR3 in DNA: TGCGCCAGCAAACGGCAGGGGGCTCCGAATGAAAAACTGTTTTTT. Its translation is CASKRQGAPNEKLFF.

The CDR3 protein is CASSVRDSQGNYGYTF. In DNA, the CDR3 is TGCGCCAGCTCGGTCCGAGACAGTCAGGGGAACTATGGCTACACCTTC. The chain is built from TRBV10-1 and TRBJ1-2; tentative D call: TRBD1 (6 bases). The CDR3 runs to 16 residues. Trimming removed 8 bases at V and 2 bases at J, with 21 bases between. Looked up from germline, CDR1 is WNHNN and CDR2 is SYGVQD (reference sequence).

This chain connects TRBV5-4 to TRBJ2-1, with 12 bases identical to TRBD2. The CDR3 sequence is 17 residues long. Losses at the gene ends were 0 bases for V and 1 base for J; bases not matched to a gene: 2. CDR1 SGHNT and CDR2 YYREEE come from the germline V gene (reference sequence). In nucleotides, the CDR3 is TGTGCCAGCAGCTTGGGACTAGCGGGGGCGTCCTACAATGAGCAGTTCTTC. Translation: CASSLGLAGASYNEQFF.

The chain carries TRBV5-4 and TRBJ2-3; 7 bases match TRBD1. Trimming at V came to 3 bases and at J to 2 bases, leaving 3 bases not matched to a gene. Germline lookup yields CDR1 SGHNT and CDR2 YYREEE (reference sequence). This CDR3 comprises 14 residues. CDR3 nucleotide sequence: TGTGCCAGCAGCTCGGGACAGTTCACAGATACGCAGTATTTT. Residues: CASSSGQFTDTQYF. Using reference TRBV5-4 and TRBJ2-3 for the parts outside the CDR3, the full variable domain is ETGVTQSPTHLIKTRGQQVTLRCSSQSGHNTVSWYQQALGQGPQFIFQYYREEENGRGNFPPRFSGLQFPNYSSELNVNALELDDSALYLCASSSGQFTDTQYFGPGTRLTVL.

The rearrangement links TRBV2 to TRBJ2-7; possible D gene TRBD1, 6 bases. CDR3 size: 15 residues. Between the trimmed V and J ends, which lost 6 bases and 4 bases, there was a span of 19 bases. In germline, CDR1 is SNHLY, CDR2 FYNNEI. This CDR3 is CASRAKPTGIYEQYF. The CDR3 DNA sequence: TGTGCCAGCAGAGCGAAACCTACAGGGATATACGAGCAGTACTTC.

V and J are TRBV5-1 and TRBJ2-3, with a weak D call TRBD1 (6 bases). This CDR3 is built from 16 residues. CDR1 is SGHRS and CDR2 is YFSETQ in the germline V gene. Trimming took 3 bases from V and 5 from J, leaving 19 bases between them. The CDR3 sequence is CASSSQGPMGQDTQYF. In DNA, the CDR3 is TGCGCCAGCAGCTCACAGGGCCCAATGGGGCAAGATACGCAGTATTTT.

This chain uses TRBV7-2 with TRBJ2-7; 8 bases fit TRBD2. The CDR3 spans 15 residues. After removal of 1 base from V and 2 bases from J, the junction contained 4 bases not matched to a gene. CDR1 SGHTA and CDR2 FQGNSA come from the germline V gene. CDR3: CASSLERGWTYEQYF. CDR3 coding DNA: TGTGCCAGCAGCTTAGAGCGGGGGTGGACCTACGAGCAGTACTTC.

The chain joins TRBV6-6 to TRBJ2-1; D not resolved. V was cut by 2 bases and J by 5 bases, with 7 bases left in between. Germline V gives CDR1 MNHNY, CDR2 SVGAGI (reference sequence). CDR3 size: 13 residues. The CDR3, as DNA: TGTGCCAGCAGTTACCGTATTAACAATGAGCAGTTCTTC. This gives the protein CASSYRINNEQFF.

This sequence joins TRBV6-4 and TRBJ1-6; D uncertain. Trimming cost V 2 bases and J 3 bases, with 5 bases left between them. The CDR3 loop spans 14 amino acids. In germline, CDR1 is MRHNA, CDR2 SNTAGT. The CDR3 nucleotides are TGTGCCAGCAGTGACACTCTCTATAATTCACCCCTCCACTTT. Its translation: CASSDTLYNSPLHF.

The chain carries TRBV2 and TRBJ2-2, with 8 bases that match TRBD1. V shed 5 bases, J shed 5 bases, and the junction held 13 bases outside the gene matches. Germline V gene sequence: CDR1 SNHLY, CDR2 FYNNEI. The CDR3 spans 17 residues. The CDR3 DNA reads as TGTGCCAGCAGTCCCCCCATAGTTAGACAGGGGACCGGGGAGCTGTTTTTT. This encodes CASSPPIVRQGTGELFF.

The chain combines TRBV30 with TRBJ1-2; maybe TRBD1 (5 bases). There are 13 residues in the CDR3. Trimming pared 4 bases from V and 3 bases from J, leaving 12 bases between. Germline loops: CDR1 GTSNPN, CDR2 SVGIG (reference sequence). Written as DNA, the CDR3 is TGTGCCTGGAAGCCAGGGTTCTACTATGGCTACACCTTC. Its translation: CAWKPGFYYGYTF.

This chain joins TRBV4-1 and TRBJ1-1, with a weak D call TRBD1 (5 bases). Looked up from germline, CDR1 is MGHRA and CDR2 is YSYEKL. The CDR3 is made up of 14 amino acids. V lost 4 bases, J lost 1 base, and 10 bases lay in between. CDR3 in amino acids: CASSRQTENTEAFF. The CDR3 coding sequence is TGCGCCAGCAGCCGCCAGACAGAGAACACTGAAGCTTTCTTT.

This chain links TRBV11-3 with TRBJ1-1; D is ambiguous. The V end was cut by 0 bases, the J end by 4 bases, with 12 bases between. Germline V gene lookup returns CDR1 SGHNT and CDR2 YENEEA. CDR3 length: 15 residues. The CDR3 region is CASSLDSGGGTEAFF. The CDR3 coding sequence is TGTGCCAGCAGCTTAGATTCGGGAGGAGGCACTGAAGCTTTCTTT.

The chain carries TRBV10-3 and TRBJ1-2; 8 bases line up with TRBD1. Germline assignment: CDR1 ENHRY and CDR2 SYGVKD. This CDR3 spans 14 amino acids. Germline trimming cut 4 bases from V and 2 bases from J; bases unmatched to any gene: 3. CDR3 in amino acids: CAISAGQANYGYTF. As DNA, the CDR3 is TGTGCCATCAGTGCGGGACAGGCCAACTATGGCTACACCTTC.

V usage is TRBV10-3 and J usage is TRBJ1-2; 7 bases line up with TRBD1. The CDR3 length is 14 residues. V lost 8 bases, J lost 2 bases, and 8 bases stayed unmatched. Germline V gives CDR1 ENHRY, CDR2 SYGVKD. The CDR3, as DNA: TGTGCCATCCGGAGGGACAGTGGGAACTATGGCTACACCTTC. Amino acid sequence: CAIRRDSGNYGYTF.

The chain combines TRBV13 with TRBJ1-4; D unclear. V was shortened by 0 bases and J by 0 bases, with 8 bases between the two germline ends. CDR1 is PRHDT and CDR2 is FYEKMQ in the germline V gene (reference sequence). CDR3 size: 16 residues. The CDR3 protein is CASSLGHGATNEKLFF. As DNA, the CDR3 is TGTGCCAGCAGCTTAGGTCACGGTGCAACTAATGAAAAACTGTTTTTT.

J is TRBJ1-1 and V is TRBV18; 8 bases are shared with TRBD1. Trimming took 4 bases from V and 0 from J; bases not matched to a gene: 4. The CDR3 length is 15 residues. Germline V gene data show CDR1 as KGHSH and CDR2 as LQKENI. The chain's CDR3 is CASSLDRAMNTEAFF. DNA of the CDR3: TGTGCCAGCTCACTGGACAGGGCTATGAACACTGAAGCTTTCTTT.

The chain employs TRBV7-2 and TRBJ1-6; TRBD1 aligns across 8 bases. The V gene's germline CDR1 is SGHTA and CDR2 FQGNSA. The CDR3 extends over 15 amino acids. Losses at the gene ends were 1 base for V and 15 bases for J; bases not matched to a gene: 11. The CDR3 reads CASSLDGGQGSDLHF. CDR3 DNA: TGTGCCAGCAGCTTAGACGGAGGACAGGGATCAGACCTCCACTTT. Variable domain in full (rest from reference TRBV7-2 and TRBJ1-6): GAGVSQSPSNKVTEKGKDVELRCDPISGHTALYWYRQSLGQGLEFLIYFQGNSAPDKSGLPSDRFSAERTGGSVSTLTIQRTQQEDSAVYLCASSLDGGQGSDLHFGNGTRLTVT.